This TCR beta chain was captured in a study of T-cell reconstitution after alpha-beta-depleted transplantation in children. Findings and limits, study-wide: Hyperexpanded clones declined; after one year, newly produced T cells mostly supplied diversity. Recipient T cells and thymic progenitors that survived were the source of the high TCRbeta diversity seen at day 60 in some patients. Several hundred expanded graft clones reportedly were the source of alpha-beta T cells about two months after transplant.

TCRbeta library construction was performed incorporating unique molecular identifiers. TCRdb re-analysed the PCR reads in MiXCR, keeping a single row per CDR3 protein. In the table there are some 310,000 distinct CDR3 sequences, over 20% of which are singletons. From germline, CDR1 is SGHVS and CDR2 FQNEAQ. The CDR3 is 13 amino acids. V dropped 8 bases and J dropped 8 bases, with 16 bases sitting between them. This clonotype was seen only a few times. Antigen: not known. The sequences come from PBMCs, mostly from graft donor cells, collected 180 days after TCRalphabeta/CD19-depleted stem cell transplant. The chain employs TRBV7-8 and TRBJ2-1; D may match TRBD1 or TRBD2 (6 bases each). This TCR derives from a male patient younger than 18 who had a stem cell transplant for acute lymphoblastic leukemia, so the T cells may come from the graft donor. The CDR3 reads CASFPRGGDEQFF. CDR3 nucleotides: TGTGCCAGCTTTCCCAGGGGAGGTGATGAGCAGTTCTTC.